The T cell receptor beta chain under discussion was sequenced for a study of CD8 T cells in Susac syndrome. RNA totalling about 0.45 to 1 ug underwent reverse transcription with random hexamers. Each CDR3 protein is one row after TCRdb ran MiXCR on the immunoSEQ multiplex PCR reads. The sample contains 200,000 to 250,000 distinct CDR3 sequences, 80% to 95% of which appear only once. V trimming: 3 bases; J trimming: 8 bases; junction bases outside the gene matches: 6. The CDR3 has 13 amino acids. Germline loops: CDR1 SGHRS, CDR2 YFSETQ. V and J are TRBV5-1 and TRBJ1-2; TRBD1 agrees at 8 bases. Sequencing was done on a sample of CD4+ T cells from PBMCs. The clonotype originates from a human donor with multiple sclerosis. CDR3 nucleotide sequence: TGCGCCAGCAGCTCGGCGACAGGGGACGGCTACACCTTC. This codes for CASSSATGDGYTF. Complete variable domain (other parts from reference TRBV5-1 and TRBJ1-2): KAGVTQTPRYLIKTRGQQVTLSCSPISGHRSVSWYQQTPGQGLQFLFEYFSETQRNKGNFPGRFSGRQFSNSRSEMNVSTLELGDSALYLCASSSATGDGYTFGSGTRLTVV.